The present TCR beta chain was sequenced within a study of blood T cell repertoires in COVID-19. Germline CDR1 reads LGHDT; CDR2 reads YNNKEL (reference sequence). The CDR3 loop spans 14 amino acids. The ends lost 3 bases at V and 3 bases at J; junction bases unmatched: 3. Participant-reported clinical history was the basis for cohort assignment. Sequencing used immunoSEQ multiplex PCR; TCRdb keeps in-frame clones, though not all of them. The sample has 150,000 or so clones, roughly nine tenths seen once. The sample consisted of PBMCs or T cells enriched from blood (not recorded which). V usage is TRBV3-1 (or the pseudogene TRBV3-2) and J usage is TRBJ2-7; 9 bases fit TRBD1. This TCR came from a woman aged 45-60 years who had recovered from COVID-19. The CDR3 loop is CASSQGTGLYEQYF. In nucleotides, the CDR3 is TGTGCCAGCAGCCAGGGGACAGGGCTCTACGAGCAGTACTTC.